This T cell receptor beta chain was profiled in a study of T cell responses to AZD1222 COVID-19 vaccine. The CDR3 contains 14 residues. In germline, CDR1 is SGHKS, CDR2 YYEKEE (reference sequence). After removal of 4 bases from V and 10 bases from J, the junction contained 11 bases not matched to a gene. Produced via immunoSEQ multiplex PCR; TCRdb's table is partial and in-frame only. This sample yields about 69,000 clones, of which 75% to 90% are seen a single time; roughly 25% belongs to the top ten. Note on this clone: The antigen is undetermined.

Points from the study as a whole: Only 5 to 7 AZD1222 recipients tested seropositive at baseline. A reported finding is that nearly half of spike-specific TCRs target unmutated variant regions. Across spike, vaccine-associated CD4 TCRs were found, dominant at 160-218 and 743-854. Spike-specific TCR breadth and depth were elevated following two AZD1222 doses.

This sample comprised peripheral blood, obtained 28 days after the second AZD1222 dose. The chain is built from TRBV5-5 and TRBJ1-1; 9 nucleotides line up with TRBD1. The receptor was isolated from an adult who received the AZD1222 COVID-19 vaccine. The CDR3 DNA follows: TGTGCCAGCAGCCGCCGGACAGGGGATCCGAGAGCTTTCTTT. Protein: CASSRRTGDPRAFF.